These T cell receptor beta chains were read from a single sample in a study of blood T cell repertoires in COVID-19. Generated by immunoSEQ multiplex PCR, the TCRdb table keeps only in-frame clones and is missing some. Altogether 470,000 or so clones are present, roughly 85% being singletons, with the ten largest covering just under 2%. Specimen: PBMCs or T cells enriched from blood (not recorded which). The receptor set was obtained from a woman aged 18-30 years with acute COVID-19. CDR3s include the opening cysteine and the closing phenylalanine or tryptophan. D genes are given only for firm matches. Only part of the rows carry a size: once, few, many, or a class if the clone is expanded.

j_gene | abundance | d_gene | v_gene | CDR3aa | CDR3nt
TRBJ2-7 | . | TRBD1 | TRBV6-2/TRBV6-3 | CASSLGQVGYEQYF | TGTGCCAGCAGCCTCGGACAGGTCGGGTACGAGCAGTACTTC
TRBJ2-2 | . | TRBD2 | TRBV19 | CASSPGTSGTGELFF | TGTGCCAGTAGTCCCGGGACTAGCGGCACCGGGGAGCTGTTTTTT
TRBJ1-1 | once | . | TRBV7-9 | CASSLHEAFF | TGTGCCAGCAGCTTACATGAAGCTTTCTTT
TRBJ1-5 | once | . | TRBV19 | CASTDLRRPSNQPQHF | TGTGCCAGTACGGACTTGCGGCGGCCCTCCAATCAGCCCCAGCATTTT
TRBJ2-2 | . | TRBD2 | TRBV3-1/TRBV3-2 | CASSRWTSGGAGTGELFF | TGTGCCAGCAGCCGGTGGACTAGCGGGGGGGCGGGCACCGGGGAGCTGTTTTTT
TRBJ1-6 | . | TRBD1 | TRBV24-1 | CATSDLTGGNSPLHF | TGTGCCACCAGTGATTTGACAGGGGGAAACTCACCCCTCCACTTT
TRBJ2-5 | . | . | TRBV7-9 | CASSLARRGETQYF | TGTGCCAGCAGCTTAGCACGAAGGGGTGAGACCCAGTACTTC
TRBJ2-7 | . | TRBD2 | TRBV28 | CASSLYGGGQSYEQYF | TGTGCCAGCAGTTTATACGGGGGGGGACAATCTTACGAGCAGTACTTC
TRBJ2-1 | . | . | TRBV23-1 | CASSPLMGRGNEQFF | TGCGCCAGCAGTCCCTTGATGGGCAGGGGTAATGAGCAGTTCTTC
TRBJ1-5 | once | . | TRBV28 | CATKQSLSNQPQHF | TGTGCCACAAAACAGAGTCTTAGCAATCAGCCCCAGCATTTT